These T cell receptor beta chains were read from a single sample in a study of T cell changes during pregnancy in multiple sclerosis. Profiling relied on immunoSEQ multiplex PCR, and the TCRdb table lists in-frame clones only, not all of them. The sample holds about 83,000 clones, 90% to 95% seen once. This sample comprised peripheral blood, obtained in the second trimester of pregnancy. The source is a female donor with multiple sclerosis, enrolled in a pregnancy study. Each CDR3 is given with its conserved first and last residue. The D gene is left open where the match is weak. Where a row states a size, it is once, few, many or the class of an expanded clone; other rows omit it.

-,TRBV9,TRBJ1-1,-,CASSVRPGGMNTEAFF,TGTGCCAGCAGCGTAAGGCCCGGGGGAATGAACACTGAAGCTTTCTTT
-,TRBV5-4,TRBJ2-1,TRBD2,CASSRAGSSYNEQFF,TGTGCCAGCAGTAGAGCGGGGAGCTCCTACAATGAGCAGTTCTTC
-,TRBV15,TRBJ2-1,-,CATSRDLGRYNEQFF,TGTGCCACCAGCAGAGATCTTGGCAGATACAATGAGCAGTTCTTC
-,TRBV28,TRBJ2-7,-,CASSLSRTGISYEQYF,TGTGCCAGCAGTTTATCCAGAACAGGGATCTCCTACGAGCAGTACTTC
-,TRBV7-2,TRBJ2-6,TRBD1,CASSPQGYGANVLTF,TGTGCCAGCAGCCCACAGGGGTACGGGGCCAACGTCCTGACTTTC
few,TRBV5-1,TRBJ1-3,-,CASSSGVDGNTIYF,TGCGCCAGCAGCTCAGGGGTTGATGGAAACACCATATATTTT
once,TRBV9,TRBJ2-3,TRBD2,CASSVPGLAEGTQYF,TGTGCCAGCAGCGTACCGGGACTAGCCGAGGGTACGCAGTATTTT
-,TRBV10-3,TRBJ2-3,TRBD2,CAIGGEAGADTQYF,TGTGCCATCGGGGGAGAAGCGGGAGCAGATACGCAGTATTTT
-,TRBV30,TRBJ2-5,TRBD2,CAWSSLAGAQETQYF,TGTGCCTGGAGCTCGCTAGCGGGAGCCCAAGAGACCCAGTACTTC
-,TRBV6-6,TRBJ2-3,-,CASSPWGSTDTQYF,TGTGCCAGCAGTCCCTGGGGCAGCACAGATACGCAGTATTTT
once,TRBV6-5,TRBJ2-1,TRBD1,CASSYSGQGASEQFF,TGTGCCAGCAGTTACTCGGGACAGGGGGCTAGTGAGCAGTTCTTC
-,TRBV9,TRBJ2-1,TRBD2,CASSTTSGNYNEQFF,TGTGCCAGCAGCACGACTAGCGGGAACTACAATGAGCAGTTCTTC
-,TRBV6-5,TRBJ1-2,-,CASSSYSRGYTF,TGTGCCAGCAGTTCCTATTCGCGGGGCTACACCTTC
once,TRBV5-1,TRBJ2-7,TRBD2,CASSFTSGSDYEQYF,TGCGCCAGCAGCTTTACTAGCGGGAGTGACTACGAGCAGTACTTC
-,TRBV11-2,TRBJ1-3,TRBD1,CASSPQGAYGNTIYF,TGTGCCAGCAGCCCACAGGGGGCCTATGGAAACACCATATATTTT
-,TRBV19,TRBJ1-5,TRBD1,CASSPPTGFSSNQPQHF,TGTGCCAGTAGTCCCCCGACAGGGTTTAGTAGCAATCAGCCCCAGCATTTT
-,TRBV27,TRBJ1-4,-,CASSPQGSEKLFF,TGTGCCAGCAGTCCACAGGGAAGTGAAAAACTGTTTTTT
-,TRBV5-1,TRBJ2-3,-,CASKKRAGTSTDTQYF,TGCGCCAGCAAAAAAAGGGCGGGTACTAGCACAGATACGCAGTATTTT
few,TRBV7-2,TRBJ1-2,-,CASSGQTNYGYTF,TGTGCCAGCAGCGGACAGACTAACTATGGCTACACCTTC
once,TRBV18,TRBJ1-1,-,CASSPPSRRADTEAFF,TGTGCCAGCTCACCACCCTCGAGGAGGGCGGACACTGAAGCTTTCTTT
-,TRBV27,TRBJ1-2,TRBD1,CASSMIGQGRNYGYTF,TGTGCCAGCAGTATGATTGGACAGGGCCGTAACTATGGCTACACCTTC
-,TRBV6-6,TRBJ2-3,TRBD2,CASRQPVLAGDTQYF,TGTGCCAGCAGACAACCCGTTCTAGCGGGAGATACGCAGTATTTT
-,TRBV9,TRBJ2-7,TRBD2,CASSLQGGTYEQYF,TGTGCCAGCAGCCTCCAGGGAGGGACTTACGAGCAGTACTTC
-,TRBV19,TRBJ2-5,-,CASSRQLRRQETQYF,TGTGCCAGTAGCCGACAGCTGAGGCGTCAAGAGACCCAGTACTTC
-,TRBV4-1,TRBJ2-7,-,CASSQGLATAYEQYF,TGCGCCAGCAGCCAAGGTTTGGCGACAGCCTACGAGCAGTACTTC
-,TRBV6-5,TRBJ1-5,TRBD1,CASSSDRSNQPQHF,TGTGCCAGCAGTTCGGACAGGTCCAATCAGCCCCAGCATTTT
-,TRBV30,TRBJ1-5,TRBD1,CAWSGPRTGVSNQPQHF,TGTGCCTGGAGCGGACCGCGGACAGGGGTAAGCAATCAGCCCCAGCATTTT
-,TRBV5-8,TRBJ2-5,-,CASSLGTDSRQETQYF,TGTGCCAGCAGCTTGGGGACGGACAGCCGCCAAGAGACCCAGTACTTC
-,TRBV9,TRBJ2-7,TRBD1,CASSVGSGGYEQYF,TGTGCCAGCAGCGTAGGTTCAGGGGGCTACGAGCAGTACTTC